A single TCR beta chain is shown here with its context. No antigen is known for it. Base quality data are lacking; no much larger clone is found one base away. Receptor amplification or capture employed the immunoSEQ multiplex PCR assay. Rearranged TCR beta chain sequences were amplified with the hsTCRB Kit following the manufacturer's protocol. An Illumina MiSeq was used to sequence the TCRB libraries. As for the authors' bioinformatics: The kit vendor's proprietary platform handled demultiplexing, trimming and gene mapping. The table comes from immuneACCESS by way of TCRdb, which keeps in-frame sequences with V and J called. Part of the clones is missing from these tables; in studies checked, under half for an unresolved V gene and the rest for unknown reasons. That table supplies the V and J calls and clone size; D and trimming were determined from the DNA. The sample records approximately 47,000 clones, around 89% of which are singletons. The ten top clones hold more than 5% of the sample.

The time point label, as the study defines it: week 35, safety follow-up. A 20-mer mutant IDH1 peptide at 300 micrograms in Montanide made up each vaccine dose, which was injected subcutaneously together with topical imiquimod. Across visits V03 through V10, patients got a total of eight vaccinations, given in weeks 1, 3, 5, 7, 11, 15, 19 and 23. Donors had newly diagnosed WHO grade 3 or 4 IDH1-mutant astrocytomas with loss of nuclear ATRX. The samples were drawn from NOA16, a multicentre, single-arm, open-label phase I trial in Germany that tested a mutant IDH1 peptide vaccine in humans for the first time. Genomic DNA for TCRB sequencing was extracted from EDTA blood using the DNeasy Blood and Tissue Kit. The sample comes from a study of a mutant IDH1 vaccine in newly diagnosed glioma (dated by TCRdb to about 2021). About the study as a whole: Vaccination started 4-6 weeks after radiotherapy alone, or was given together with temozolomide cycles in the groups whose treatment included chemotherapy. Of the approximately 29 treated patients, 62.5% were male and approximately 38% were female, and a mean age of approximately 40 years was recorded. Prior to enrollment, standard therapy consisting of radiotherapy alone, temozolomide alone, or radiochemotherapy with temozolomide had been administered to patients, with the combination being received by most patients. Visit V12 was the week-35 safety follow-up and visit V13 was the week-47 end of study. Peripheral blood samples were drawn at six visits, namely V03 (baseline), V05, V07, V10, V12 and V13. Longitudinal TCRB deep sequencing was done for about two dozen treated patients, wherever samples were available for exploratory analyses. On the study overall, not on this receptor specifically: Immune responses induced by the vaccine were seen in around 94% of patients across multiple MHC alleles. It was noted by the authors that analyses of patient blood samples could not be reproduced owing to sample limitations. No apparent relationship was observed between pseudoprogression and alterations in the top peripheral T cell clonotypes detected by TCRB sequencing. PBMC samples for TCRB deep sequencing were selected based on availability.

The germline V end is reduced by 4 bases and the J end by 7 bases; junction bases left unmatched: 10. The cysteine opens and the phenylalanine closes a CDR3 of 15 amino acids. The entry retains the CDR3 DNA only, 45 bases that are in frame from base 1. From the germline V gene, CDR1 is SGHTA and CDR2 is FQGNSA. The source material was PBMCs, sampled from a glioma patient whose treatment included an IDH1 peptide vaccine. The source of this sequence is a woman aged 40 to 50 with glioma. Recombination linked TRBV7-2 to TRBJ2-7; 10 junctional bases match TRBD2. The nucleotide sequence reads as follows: TGTGCCAGCAGCTCTTCTAGCGGGAGACCCTGGGAGCAGTACTTC. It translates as CASSSSSGRPWEQYF.